Here is one T cell receptor (beta chain) with its context. Its specificity is not known. This clone may be a read error of a much larger clone one base away. Using its own MiXCR run on the RT-PCR reads, TCRdb lists one record per CDR3 protein. Altogether fewer than 700,000 distinct CDR3 sequences are present, around 13% being singletons, with the ten largest covering around 13%. These data come from a study of response to subunit inactivated influenza vaccine. Whole-study results and caveats: The authors proposed limited new T cell recruitment per seasonal influenza vaccination.

The clonotype was recovered from a man aged 50 to 59 who received an inactivated influenza vaccine. The specimen comprised PBMCs from blood, sampled roughly 48 days after vaccination.

The CDR3 DNA is TGTGCCAGCAGCCCCGGGACTAGCGGGAGAGGTAATGAGCAGATCTTC. Its translation is CASSPGTSGRGNEQIF. J is TRBJ2-1 and V is TRBV7-9; 14 bases agree with TRBD2. Germline V gene lookup returns CDR1 SEHNR and CDR2 FQNEAQ (reference sequence). This CDR3 region has 16 residues.